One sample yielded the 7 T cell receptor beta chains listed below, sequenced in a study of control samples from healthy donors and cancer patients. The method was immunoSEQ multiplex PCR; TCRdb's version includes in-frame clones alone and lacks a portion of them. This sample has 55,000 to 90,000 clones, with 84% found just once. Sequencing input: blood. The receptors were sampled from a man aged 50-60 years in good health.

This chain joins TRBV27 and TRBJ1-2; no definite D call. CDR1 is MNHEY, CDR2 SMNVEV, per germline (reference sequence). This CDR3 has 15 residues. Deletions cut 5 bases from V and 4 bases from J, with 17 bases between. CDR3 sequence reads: CASSISGEAGYGYTF. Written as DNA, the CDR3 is TGTGCCAGCAGTATTTCAGGAGAGGCTGGCTATGGCTACACCTTC.

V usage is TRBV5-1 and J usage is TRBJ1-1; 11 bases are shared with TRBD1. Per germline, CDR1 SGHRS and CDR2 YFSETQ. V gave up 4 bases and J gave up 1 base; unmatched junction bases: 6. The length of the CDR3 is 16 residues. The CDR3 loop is CASSPRTGGGNTEAFF. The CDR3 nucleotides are TGCGCCAGCAGCCCCCGGACAGGGGGCGGGAACACTGAAGCTTTCTTT. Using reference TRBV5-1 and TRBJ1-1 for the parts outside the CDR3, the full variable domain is KAGVTQTPRYLIKTRGQQVTLSCSPISGHRSVSWYQQTPGQGLQFLFEYFSETQRNKGNFPGRFSGRQFSNSRSEMNVSTLELGDSALYLCASSPRTGGGNTEAFFGQGTRLTVV.

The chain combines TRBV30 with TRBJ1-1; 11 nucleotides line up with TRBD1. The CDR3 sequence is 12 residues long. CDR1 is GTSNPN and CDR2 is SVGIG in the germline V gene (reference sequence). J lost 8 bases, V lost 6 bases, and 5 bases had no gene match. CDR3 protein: CACGQGASEAFF. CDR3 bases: TGTGCCTGCGGACAGGGGGCTTCAGAAGCTTTCTTT.

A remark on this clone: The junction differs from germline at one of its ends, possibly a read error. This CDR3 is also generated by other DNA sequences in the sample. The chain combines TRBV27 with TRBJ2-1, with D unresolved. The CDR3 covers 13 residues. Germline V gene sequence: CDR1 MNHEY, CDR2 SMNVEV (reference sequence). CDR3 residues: CASSLFRNNEQFF. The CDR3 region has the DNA TGCGCCAGCAGTTTATTCAGGAACAATGAGCAGTTCTTC.

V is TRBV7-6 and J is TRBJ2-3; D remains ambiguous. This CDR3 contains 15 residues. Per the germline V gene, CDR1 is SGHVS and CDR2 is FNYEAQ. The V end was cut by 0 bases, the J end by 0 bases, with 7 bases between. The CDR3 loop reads CASSLAPGSTDTQYF. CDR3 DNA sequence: TGTGCCAGCAGCTTAGCGCCTGGTAGCACAGATACGCAGTATTTT.

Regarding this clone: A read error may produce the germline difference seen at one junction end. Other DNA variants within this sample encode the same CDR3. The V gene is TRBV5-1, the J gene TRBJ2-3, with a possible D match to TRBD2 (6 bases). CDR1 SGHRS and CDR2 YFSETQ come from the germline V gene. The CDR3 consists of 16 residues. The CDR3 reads CASSLATRKGQDTQYF. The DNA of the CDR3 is TGCGCCAGCAGCCTCGCGACTAGGAAAGGTCAAGATACACAGTATTTT.

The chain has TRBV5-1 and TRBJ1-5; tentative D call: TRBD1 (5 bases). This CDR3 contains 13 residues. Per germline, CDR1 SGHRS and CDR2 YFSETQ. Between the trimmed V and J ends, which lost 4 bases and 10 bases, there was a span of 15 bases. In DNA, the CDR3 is TGCGCCAGCAGCGAGGGGACGGGCCGACCCCAGCATTTT. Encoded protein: CASSEGTGRPQHF.